This TCR beta chain was sequenced during a study of T-cell reconstitution after alpha-beta-depleted transplantation in children. On this clonotype: Its antigen is unidentified.

Preparation of the TCRbeta library involved a method that used unique molecular identifiers. Each CDR3 protein gets one entry after TCRdb re-called the PCR reads with MiXCR. Here the sample spans around 100,000 distinct CDR3 sequences, 10% being singletons. Findings and caveats of the study: The study reportedly traced alpha-beta T cells about two months after transplant to several hundred expanded graft clones. Surviving recipient T cells and thymic progenitors produced the high day-60 TCRbeta diversity seen in some patients. From newly produced T cells came most of the T-cell counts and diversity one year after transplant.

This specimen consisted of PBMCs, obtained before TCRalphabeta/CD19-depleted stem cell transplant. This TCR derives from a boy aged 2 to 10 with acute lymphoblastic leukemia, due to receive a stem cell transplant.

CDR3 protein: CSVETRREQYF. Written as DNA, the CDR3 is TGCAGCGTTGAGACACGTCGTGAGCAGTACTTC. The chain has TRBV29-1 and TRBJ2-7, with D unclear. CDR3 size: 11 residues. V lost 3 bases to trimming and J lost 7 bases, with 10 bases between them. In germline, CDR1 is SQVTM, CDR2 ANQGSEA.